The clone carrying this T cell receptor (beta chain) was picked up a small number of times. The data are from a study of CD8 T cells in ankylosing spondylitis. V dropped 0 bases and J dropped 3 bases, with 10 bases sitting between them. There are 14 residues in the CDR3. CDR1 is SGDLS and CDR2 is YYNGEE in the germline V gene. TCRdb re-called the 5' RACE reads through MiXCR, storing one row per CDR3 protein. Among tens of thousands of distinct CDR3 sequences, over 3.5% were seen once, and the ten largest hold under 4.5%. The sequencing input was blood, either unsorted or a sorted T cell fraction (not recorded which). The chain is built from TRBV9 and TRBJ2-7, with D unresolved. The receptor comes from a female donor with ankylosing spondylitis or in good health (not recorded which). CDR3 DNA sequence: TGTGCCAGCAGCGTAGGGGGTCAGTACTACGAGCAGTACTTC. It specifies CASSVGGQYYEQYF. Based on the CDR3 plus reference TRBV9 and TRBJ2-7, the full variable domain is DSGVTQTPKHLITATGQRVTLRCSPRSGDLSVYWYQQSLDQGLQFLIQYYNGEERAKGNILERFSAQQFPDLHSELNLSSLELGDSALYFCASSVGGQYYEQYFGPGTRLTVT.